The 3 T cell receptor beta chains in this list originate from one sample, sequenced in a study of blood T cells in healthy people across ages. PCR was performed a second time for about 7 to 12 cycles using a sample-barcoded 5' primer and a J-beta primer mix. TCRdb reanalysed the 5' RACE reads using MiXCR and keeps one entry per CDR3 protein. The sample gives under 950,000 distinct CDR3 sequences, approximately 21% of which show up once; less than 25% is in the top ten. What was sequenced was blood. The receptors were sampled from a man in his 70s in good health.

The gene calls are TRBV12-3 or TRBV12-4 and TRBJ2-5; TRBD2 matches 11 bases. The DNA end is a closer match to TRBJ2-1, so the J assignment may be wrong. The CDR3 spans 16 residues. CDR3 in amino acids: CASSPSVAGGFQEQFF. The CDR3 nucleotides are TGTGCCAGCAGCCCTTCTGTAGCGGGAGGGTTTCAGGAGCAGTTCTTC.

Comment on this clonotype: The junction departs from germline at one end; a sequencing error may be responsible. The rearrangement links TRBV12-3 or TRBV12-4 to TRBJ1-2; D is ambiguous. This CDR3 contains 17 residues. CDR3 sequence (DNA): TGTGCCGGCAGTTTAAATTCTCGGGGTCTCTTTAACTATGGCTACGCCTTC. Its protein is CAGSLNSRGLFNYGYAF.

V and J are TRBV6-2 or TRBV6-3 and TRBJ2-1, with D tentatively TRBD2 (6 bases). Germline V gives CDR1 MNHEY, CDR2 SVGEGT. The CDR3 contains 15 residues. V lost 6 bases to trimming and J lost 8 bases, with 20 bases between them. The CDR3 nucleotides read TGTGCCAGCAGGAGCCTTTTACTAGCTAGTGATGAGCAGTTCTTC. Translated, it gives CASRSLLLASDEQFF.